The 15 T cell receptor beta chains given below trace back to one sample, sequenced in a study of T cells after yellow fever vaccination. TCRdb processed the 5' RACE reads anew with MiXCR; each CDR3 protein has one entry. This table holds about 300,000 distinct CDR3 sequences, approximately 10% found once. The sample in question was CD4+ T cells sorted from PBMCs, obtained 5 days after the yellow fever booster vaccination. Receptor source: a man between 18 and 29 years old who received the YFV17D yellow fever vaccine.

This clonotype has just a few counts. The chain employs TRBV5-1 and TRBJ2-3; D gene uncertain. Trimming removed 4 bases at V and 4 bases at J, with 7 bases between. In germline, CDR1 is SGHRS, CDR2 YFSETQ. This CDR3 has 12 amino acids. CDR3 in amino acids: CASSRPPDTQYF. The DNA for the CDR3 is TGCGCCAGCAGCCGCCCCCCAGATACGCAGTATTTT.

This clonotype has a handful of counts. V gene TRBV7-3 combines with J gene TRBJ2-3, with 9 nucleotides matching TRBD1. This CDR3 spans 16 amino acids. Losses at the gene ends were 0 bases for V and 1 base for J; bases not matched to a gene: 2. From germline, CDR1 is SGHTA and CDR2 FQGTGA. The CDR3, as DNA: TGTGCCAGCAGCTTAACGAGGGACAGGGGCACAGATACGCAGTATTTT. This translates into CASSLTRDRGTDTQYF.

This clonotype was detected many times. The rearrangement joins TRBV9 to TRBJ2-1; D perhaps matches TRBD1 (5 bases). Trimming removed 0 bases at V and 1 base at J, with 8 bases between. Germline CDR1 and CDR2: SGDLS and YYNGEE. The CDR3 is 15 residues long. Here the CDR3 DNA reads TGTGCCAGCAGCGTAGCTGACAGTTCCTACAATGAGCAGTTCTTC. Its protein product is CASSVADSSYNEQFF.

There are a few counts of this clonotype. The rearrangement uses TRBV6-5 and TRBJ2-5, with a weak D call TRBD2 (5 bases). This CDR3 is 12 amino acids long. CDR1 MNHEY and CDR2 SVGAGI come from the germline V gene. Trimming removed 8 bases at V and 7 bases at J, with 14 bases between. CDR3 in DNA: TGTGCCAGCCGAGCGGTCGGCGGGACCCAGTACTTC. Its translation is CASRAVGGTQYF.

The rearrangement uses TRBV9 and TRBJ2-5; D is possibly TRBD1 (5 bases). This CDR3 contains 14 residues. The germline CDR1 and CDR2 sequences are SGDLS and YYNGEE. V was trimmed by 4 bases and J by 0 bases, leaving 10 bases between them. The CDR3: CASSPWGNQETQYF. The CDR3 DNA reads as TGTGCCAGCAGCCCCTGGGGCAACCAAGAGACCCAGTACTTC.

This clonotype was seen at least ten times. The genes are TRBV7-2 and TRBJ2-3; 11 bases match TRBD2. The CDR3 contains 18 residues. CDR1 is SGHTA and CDR2 is FQGNSA in the germline V gene. The ends lost 2 bases at V and 0 bases at J; junction bases unmatched: 7. The CDR3 coding sequence is TGTGCCAGCAGCTTATATACTAGCGGGGGCCTAAGCACAGATACGCAGTATTTT. Protein product: CASSLYTSGGLSTDTQYF.

This clonotype showed up just a few times. The chain recombines TRBV9 with TRBJ1-1, with 9 bases that match TRBD1. The CDR3 is 17 residues long. The trim removed 0 bases at V and 4 bases at J, leaving 10 bases unmatched. From germline, CDR1 is SGDLS and CDR2 YYNGEE. CDR3 sequence reads: CASSVGAYRGPSTEAFF. Written as DNA, the CDR3 is TGTGCCAGCAGCGTAGGGGCTTACAGGGGGCCAAGCACTGAAGCTTTCTTT.

This clonotype appeared a few times. The CDR3 sequence is CASSVVPAGGELFF. CDR3 in DNA: TGTGCCAGCAGCGTAGTTCCAGCCGGCGGGGAGCTGTTTTTT. V usage is TRBV9 and J usage is TRBJ2-2; D unresolved. Trimming removed 0 bases from V and 7 bases from J, with 10 bases in between. The CDR3 spans 14 residues. Germline assignment: CDR1 SGDLS and CDR2 YYNGEE.

This clonotype was found a few times. The rearrangement links TRBV2 to TRBJ1-1; the D gene is possibly TRBD1 (5 bases). Germline CDR1 SNHLY, CDR2 FYNNEI. The CDR3 extends over 12 amino acids. V lost 4 bases and J lost 11, with 14 bases in between. CDR3 sequence: CASSVWGREAFF. The CDR3 coding sequence is TGTGCCAGCAGTGTATGGGGGAGGGAGGCTTTCTTT.

This clonotype appeared a few times. The gene calls are TRBV27 and TRBJ2-1; D remains ambiguous. Per germline, CDR1 MNHEY and CDR2 SMNVEV (reference sequence). Trimming cost V 3 bases and J 3 bases, with 9 bases left between them. The CDR3 runs 14 residues. The CDR3 sequence is CASSLFSNYNEQFF. As DNA, the CDR3 is TGTGCCAGCAGTTTGTTCTCCAACTACAATGAGCAGTTCTTC.

V is TRBV7-3 and J is TRBJ2-7; 9 bases align to TRBD1. V shed 7 bases, J shed 5 bases, and the junction held 9 bases outside the gene matches. CDR3 length: 14 residues. The germline V gene has CDR1 SGHTA and CDR2 FQGTGA. In nucleotides, the CDR3 is TGTGCCAGCAAACCCGGGACAGGGAATGACGAGCAGTACTTC. It is translated as CASKPGTGNDEQYF.

V gene TRBV5-1 combines with J gene TRBJ1-5; D remains ambiguous. Germline V gives CDR1 SGHRS, CDR2 YFSETQ. The CDR3 is 15 residues long. The V gene lost 5 bases and the J gene lost 4 bases, with 16 bases spanning the gap. The CDR3 sequence: CASSWEGVGNQPQHF. The DNA for the CDR3 is TGCGCCAGCAGTTGGGAGGGCGTGGGGAATCAGCCCCAGCATTTT.

This rearrangement joins TRBV19 to TRBJ1-2; unclear D gene. V dropped 3 bases and J dropped 3 bases, with 11 bases sitting between them. There are 14 residues in the CDR3. Per the germline V gene, CDR1 is LNHDA and CDR2 is SQIVND (reference sequence). CDR3 residues: CASSIPGLYYGYTF. The CDR3, as DNA: TGTGCCAGTAGTATTCCCGGACTTTACTATGGCTACACCTTC.

V is TRBV4-1 and J is TRBJ1-1; 7 positions agree with TRBD1. The germline CDR1 and CDR2 sequences are MGHRA and YSYEKL. This CDR3 contains 15 residues. V was clipped by 0 bases and J by 9 bases; unmatched bases: 10. CDR3 DNA sequence: TGCGCCAGCAGCCAAGACGGGACAGCCAAGAGTCAAGCTTTCTTT. Its translation: CASSQDGTAKSQAFF.

Only a few counts were recorded for this clonotype. The CDR3 here is CASSQDTREHEQFF. The CDR3 coding sequence is TGTGCCAGCAGCCAAGATACTAGGGAACATGAGCAGTTCTTC. The chain has TRBV3-1 and TRBJ2-1; maybe TRBD2 (5 bases). Deletions cut 0 bases from V and 8 bases from J, with 11 bases between. Germline-derived CDR1 and CDR2 are LGHDT and YNNKEL (reference sequence). There are 14 residues in the CDR3.